The 14 T cell receptor beta chains in this list originate from one sample, sequenced in a study of T cell responses to AZD1222 COVID-19 vaccine. This table comes from immunoSEQ multiplex PCR, and its TCRdb copy is limited to in-frame clones, with some not included. Counted here are 95,000 to 110,000 clones, 87% occurring once; the ten biggest clones make up about 4.5%. The material was peripheral blood, obtained on day 0 of AZD1222 vaccination. The receptors here all came from an adult in good health.

V gene TRBV7-6 combines with J gene TRBJ1-4; no clear D gene. Germline-derived CDR1 and CDR2 are SGHVS and FNYEAQ. V dropped 5 bases and J dropped 4 bases, with 8 bases sitting between them. The CDR3 extends over 13 amino acids. CDR3 bases: TGTGCCAGCAGCGTGAGGTTTAATGAAAAACTGTTTTTT. Translating gives CASSVRFNEKLFF.

The chain joins TRBV6-2 or TRBV6-3 to TRBJ2-1; D perhaps matches TRBD1 (5 bases). V gave up 2 bases and J gave up 1 base, with 18 bases separating them. Germline CDR1 MNHEY, CDR2 SVGEGT. The length of the CDR3 is 18 residues. The CDR3 here is CASSYDGQGHNSYNEQFF. The DNA of the CDR3 is TGTGCCAGCAGTTACGATGGGCAGGGCCACAATTCCTACAATGAGCAGTTCTTC.

The CDR3 coding sequence is TGTGCCAGCAGCCCGGTCTCTTTTGACAATGAGCAGTTCTTC. Translation gives CASSPVSFDNEQFF. V is TRBV7-8 and J is TRBJ2-1; no clear D. Trimming pared 5 bases from V and 5 bases from J, leaving 13 bases between. This CDR3 has 14 residues. Germline V gene sequence: CDR1 SGHVS, CDR2 FQNEAQ.

V is TRBV27 and J is TRBJ2-3, with D possibly matching TRBD2 (7 bases). V shed 3 bases and J shed 5 bases, with 15 bases lying between them. CDR3 length equals 15 residues. The germline V gene has CDR1 MNHEY and CDR2 SMNVEV (reference sequence). In DNA, the CDR3 is TGTGCCAGCAGTTTGGGGGCGGGGGAGAGAGATACGCAGTATTTT. Its translation: CASSLGAGERDTQYF.

The chain uses TRBV6-2 or TRBV6-3 and TRBJ2-3, with 13 bases lining up with TRBD2. The V and J ends lost 5 bases and 6 bases, in that order; junction bases with no gene match: 11. CDR1 MNHEY and CDR2 SVGEGT come from the germline V gene. The CDR3 consists of 17 residues. The CDR3 reads CASSRRTSGGPLDTQYF. In DNA, the CDR3 is TGTGCCAGCAGTCGCCGGACTAGCGGGGGACCTCTCGATACGCAGTATTTT.

This clone was seen repeatedly, ten times or more. The same CDR3 also results from other DNA sequences found in this sample. CDR3 nucleotide sequence: TGTGCCACCAGCAGAGATCGGGCCTACAATGAGCAGTTCTTC. Protein: CATSRDRAYNEQFF. V usage is TRBV15 and J usage is TRBJ2-1; D is unresolved. The length of the CDR3 is 14 residues. The germline V and J ends were trimmed by 0 bases and 2 bases, with 5 bases remaining between them. CDR1 and CDR2 from the germline V gene are LNHNV and YYDKDF (reference sequence).

In its sample, this clone was seen a few times. The V and J genes are TRBV6-5 and TRBJ1-3; D not resolved. CDR3 length: 15 amino acids. V gave up 2 bases and J gave up 2 bases, with 10 bases separating them. Germline V CDR1 and CDR2: MNHEY, SVGAGI. This chain's CDR3 is CASSYDRAAGNTIYF. The CDR3 nucleotides are TGTGCCAGCAGTTACGATCGGGCAGCTGGAAACACCATATATTTT.

J is TRBJ2-5 and V is TRBV7-2, with D perhaps matching TRBD2 (7 bases). This CDR3 is built from 14 residues. The germline gives CDR1 SGHTA, CDR2 FQGNSA. V dropped 6 bases and J dropped 5 bases, with 16 bases sitting between them. The CDR3 nucleotides read TGTGCCAGCAGATCTGGGAGGGGGGGTGAGACCCAGTACTTC. This encodes CASRSGRGGETQYF.

This rearrangement joins TRBV24-1 to TRBJ2-1, with TRBD2 matching over 10 bases. Germline V gene sequence: CDR1 KGHDR, CDR2 SFDVKD. After removal of 3 bases from V and 2 bases from J, the junction contained 6 bases not matched to a gene. This CDR3 has 17 amino acids. This CDR3 is CATSDPASGGPYNEQFF. The CDR3 DNA sequence: TGTGCCACCAGTGATCCCGCTAGCGGGGGACCCTACAATGAGCAGTTCTTC.

The J gene is TRBJ2-7, the V gene TRBV24-1, with D uncertain. The germline V and J ends were trimmed by 3 bases and 3 bases, with 5 bases remaining between them. The CDR3 has 12 amino acids. CDR1 and CDR2 from the germline V gene are KGHDR and SFDVKD. The CDR3, as DNA: TGTGCCACCAGTGATCAGGACTACGAGCAGTACTTC. Amino acids: CATSDQDYEQYF.

This clone was observed a single time. The rearrangement joins TRBV15 to TRBJ1-6; D gene ambiguous. V dropped 0 bases and J dropped 10 bases, with 7 bases sitting between them. Germline CDR1 LNHNV, CDR2 YYDKDF (reference sequence). The CDR3 spans 13 residues. The CDR3 region has the DNA TGTGCCACCAGCAGAGATAGGGCGTCACCCCTCCACTTT. Translating gives CATSRDRASPLHF. Supplemented by reference TRBV15 and TRBJ1-6, the full variable domain reads DAMVIQNPRYQVTQFGKPVTLSCSQTLNHNVMYWYQQKSSQAPKLLFHYYDKDFNNEADTPDNFQSRRPNTSFCFLDIRSPGLGDTAMYLCATSRDRASPLHFGNGTRLTVT.

The V and J genes are TRBV7-2 and TRBJ2-7; maybe TRBD2 (6 bases). CDR1 SGHTA and CDR2 FQGNSA come from the germline V gene. The CDR3 totals 14 residues. V lost 4 bases to trimming and J lost 3 bases, with 13 bases between them. CDR3 region: CASSSVGGVYEQYF. CDR3 in DNA: TGTGCCAGCAGCTCGGTGGGGGGTGTCTACGAGCAGTACTTC.

This clone came up once. CDR3 DNA sequence: TGTGCCAGCAGCTTCGCAGGGGGAGGAAAGACCCAGTACTTC. It yields the protein CASSFAGGGKTQYF. This sequence joins TRBV13 and TRBJ2-5; D possibly corresponds to TRBD1 (7 bases). This CDR3 spans 14 amino acids. Trimming removed 3 bases from V and 6 bases from J, with 14 bases in between. Germline V CDR1 and CDR2: PRHDT, FYEKMQ (reference sequence). Full variable domain (rest looked up from reference TRBV13 and TRBJ2-5): AAGVIQSPRHLIKEKRETATLKCYPIPRHDTVYWYQQGPGQDPQFLISFYEKMQSDKGSIPDRFSAQQFSDYHSELNMSSLELGDSALYFCASSFAGGGKTQYFGPGTRLLVL.

The CDR3 coding sequence is TGCGCCAGCACCCCGGGAACCATAAACACCGGGGAGCTGTTTTTT. This sequence encodes CASTPGTINTGELFF. The chain has TRBV5-1 and TRBJ2-2; D might be TRBD2 (5 bases). Trimming stripped 6 bases from V and 2 bases from J, with 14 bases between. Germline V CDR1 and CDR2: SGHRS, YFSETQ. The CDR3 consists of 15 residues.